The present entry profiles one TCR beta chain with its context. Its antigen is undetermined. The sample originates from a study of vaccination effects on CD4 cells after COVID-19. About the study: Either the BNT162b2 or mRNA-1273 vaccine was given to participants in two doses. General observations from the study: Marked clonal contraction was seen late after vaccination (in both infection- and vaccine-induced clones).

Expansion of antigen-specific CD4+ T cells with viral peptide pools was carried out by the ViraFEST assay before sequencing. Following a roughly eleven-day culture, CD4+ T cells were purified. SARS-CoV-2 infected the person between March and December 2020, as confirmed by PCR. Every well got over 1.5 million PBMC, which were grown with 10 IU/ml IL-2 and around 10 ug/ml peptides. IL-2 medium supplanted half the medium on days 3 and 7. Profiling relied on immunoSEQ multiplex PCR, and the TCRdb table lists in-frame clones only, not all of them. The sample lists about 20,000 clones, 60% to 80% occurring once. The material sequenced was CD4+ T cells from PBMCs cultured with SARS-CoV-2 spike peptides, taken before COVID-19 vaccination. The TCR originated in a human donor who had a prior SARS-CoV-2 infection.

CDR3 sequence: CASSQGGVFNYGYTF. DNA for the CDR3: TGCGCCAGCAGCCAAGGTGGGGTCTTCAACTATGGCTACACCTTC. The chain combines TRBV4-1 with TRBJ1-2; no clear D gene. This CDR3 comprises 15 residues. The V gene's germline CDR1 is MGHRA and CDR2 YSYEKL. V gave up 1 base and J gave up 2 bases, with 11 bases separating them.